The clone carrying this T cell receptor beta chain was counted only a few times. The antigen remains unidentified. Germline V CDR1 and CDR2: MGHRA, YSYEKL. The CDR3 sequence is 18 residues long. With 0 bases clipped from V and 1 base from J, the junction kept 7 bases outside the gene matches. The sample comes from a study of T cell repertoires in aging, cancer and after chemotherapy. Study-wide points: No conclusions about immunological memory after chemotherapy can be drawn from the repertoire data. In each cancer cohort, median generation probability increased across chemotherapy, suggesting thymic output rebounded. Loss of evenness, beyond lost richness, contributed to age-related TCR diversity decline in cancer patients.

Amplification of TCR beta used genomic DNA extracted from peripheral blood. TRB rearrangements spanning V, D and J were amplified using mixed TRB-A/B primers. TCRdb re-called the multiplex PCR reads through MiXCR, storing one row per CDR3 protein. The sample holds more than 600 distinct CDR3 sequences, around 20% seen once. The V gene is TRBV4-1, the J gene TRBJ2-1; 9 positions match TRBD2. The receptor was isolated from a human donor with a blood cancer. Sequences were obtained from blood. The CDR3 bases are TGCGCCAGCAGCCAAGACCAGACTAGCGGTGCATCCTACAATGAGCAGTTCTTC. It yields the protein CASSQDQTSGASYNEQFF.